The T cell receptor (beta chain) described here comes from a study of pediatric ulcerative colitis (dated by TCRdb to the late 2010s). For the study in its entirety: From under ten newly diagnosed, treatment-naive pediatric ulcerative colitis patients and four non-IBD control children, paired blood and rectal samples were collected. Overall study outcomes, separate from this receptor: For technical reasons, blood samples from a couple of patients gave substantially fewer templates, and these samples were excluded from the blood-rectal overlap analysis. Blood-derived T cells may have been included in the rectal pinch biopsies, particularly in patients with overt colitis. A couple of rectal CDR3 clonotypes turned up in every ulcerative colitis patient but in none of the controls. Significantly higher autologous blood-rectal clonal overlap was found in ulcerative colitis patients than in controls, which suggested increased T cell trafficking to inflamed tissue. Features of the rectal repertoire distinguished controls, mild-moderate colitis patients and acute severe colitis patients, and in acute severe colitis, rectal diversity was reduced because of clonal expansions. Because repertoires were derived from total lymphocyte DNA, patterns in rare subsets such as regulatory T cells may not have been reflected. Only a handful of individuals were included in the healthy control group, which was small.

The germline V end is reduced by 0 bases and the J end by 0 bases; junction bases left unmatched: 7. There are 18 amino acids in the CDR3, from cysteine to phenylalanine inclusive. The sequence is cut down to CDR3 DNA, 54 bases in frame from base 1. Sequences SGHNT (CDR1) and YYREEE (CDR2) are obtained from the germline V gene (reference sequence). One to two pinch biopsies were taken from the rectum for research during colonoscopy. The control children had a colonoscopy because IBD was suspected, showed normal endoscopy both macroscopically and histologically, and did not receive an IBD diagnosis during the next year. Rectal biopsies were digested with proteinase K before DNA isolation. The Wizard kit (Promega) was used to extract genomic DNA from both blood and intestinal samples. Using the immunoSEQ TRB Survey service, rearranged CDR3 beta regions were amplified from genomic DNA with multiplex V and J primers. To keep depth equal across samples, survey-level sequencing depth of up to 500,000 reads per sample was applied. Libraries were purified and pooled, and sequencing was performed on Illumina technology. Under the source paper's analysis protocol: Productive clonality, sample overlap, pairwise scatters, CDR3 beta length, V/D/J gene usage and productiveness were all assessed with the immunoSEQ online tools. Calculated diversity was defined as the number of unique rearrangements divided by total templates times 100, and Shannon and Simpson indices were additionally computed. Z-score normalized data were analyzed by principal component analysis with the R prcomp function and the ggbiplot package. Morisita's index was used to quantify blood-rectal clonal overlap within each subject. TCRdb provides this immuneACCESS table in a form limited to in-frame rearrangements. Some clones are lacking; in checked studies, under half of them reflect an unresolved V gene, and why the rest are absent is not known. V and J calls and clone size follow that table, whereas D and trimming were derived from the DNA. This sample lists approximately 17,000 clones; 80% were detected once. The top ten clonotypes cover approximately 8% of the sample.

Details on this clone: Its antigen specificity is not known. No much larger clone exists at a distance of one base, and base qualities are not known.

This clonotype was obtained from a boy aged 5-17 years who was a control in a study of pediatric ulcerative colitis. The sequencing input was gut tissue. The rearrangement combines TRBV5-4 with TRBJ2-3; the junction holds 10 bases that match TRBD2. The CDR3 in this case is CASSLAWLAGASTDTQYF. The sequenced DNA is TGTGCCAGCAGCTTGGCCTGGCTAGCGGGAGCAAGCACAGATACGCAGTATTTT.